The 10 T cell receptor beta chains given below trace back to one sample, sequenced in a study of T cell responses to AZD1222 COVID-19 vaccine. Produced via immunoSEQ multiplex PCR; TCRdb's table is partial and in-frame only. This repertoire shows 100,000 or so clones, approximately 89% found once; its top ten account for approximately 5%. The sample in question was peripheral blood, obtained 28 days after the second AZD1222 dose. All receptors come from an adult who received the AZD1222 COVID-19 vaccine.

The chain combines TRBV28 with TRBJ1-1; tentatively, D is TRBD1 (5 bases). This CDR3 is built from 14 residues. Trimming shortened V by 0 bases and J by 3 bases, and 8 bases separated the two germline ends. The germline V gene has CDR1 MDHEN and CDR2 SYDVKM. CDR3 bases: TGTGCCAGCAGTTTATGGCAGGGCGACACTGAAGCTTTCTTT. Protein sequence: CASSLWQGDTEAFF.

The chain uses TRBV6-5 and TRBJ2-7, with unresolved D. V dropped 2 bases and J dropped 0 bases, with 8 bases sitting between them. Germline lookup yields CDR1 MNHEY and CDR2 SVGAGI. The CDR3 totals 14 residues. CDR3 protein: CASSYTQSSYEQYF. The CDR3 bases are TGTGCCAGCAGTTACACACAGAGCTCCTACGAGCAGTACTTC.

The rearrangement links TRBV6-5 to TRBJ2-1; D possibly corresponds to TRBD1 (6 bases). Germline loops: CDR1 MNHEY, CDR2 SVGAGI. Deletions cut 6 bases from V and 8 bases from J, with 20 bases between. CDR3 length: 15 amino acids. CDR3 nucleotides: TGTGCCAGCAGCCTACTCGGGGTGGGGGCGGATGAGCAGTTCTTC. It codes for CASSLLGVGADEQFF.

This clone appeared a single time. The rearrangement links TRBV21-1 to TRBJ1-2. TRBV21-1 is labeled a pseudogene. This CDR3 is built from 14 residues. CDR3 DNA: TGTGCCAGCAGCTTCCGATCCGCCCACTATGGCTACACCTTC. This codes for CASSFRSAHYGYTF.

The V gene is TRBV28, the J gene TRBJ2-7, with 7 bases lining up with TRBD1. CDR3 size: 14 residues. Germline V gene lookup returns CDR1 MDHEN and CDR2 SYDVKM. Germline trimming cut 1 base from V and 2 bases from J; bases unmatched to any gene: 2. CDR3 sequence reads: CASSLLGTAYEQYF. DNA of the CDR3: TGTGCCAGCAGTTTATTAGGGACAGCCTACGAGCAGTACTTC. Complete variable domain (other parts from reference TRBV28 and TRBJ2-7): DVKVTQSSRYLVKRTGEKVFLECVQDMDHENMFWYRQDPGLGLRLIYFSYDVKMKEKGDIPEGYSVSREKKERFSLILESASTNQTSMYLCASSLLGTAYEQYFGPGTRLTVT.

The chain links TRBV18 to TRBJ2-7; TRBD2 is a possible D gene (6 bases). Trimming left V 2 bases short and J 0 bases short, with 20 bases between. CDR3 length: 18 amino acids. Germline lookup yields CDR1 KGHSH and CDR2 LQKENI. The CDR3 DNA reads as TGTGCCAGCTCACCAATCCAAGGCAACCGGGACTTCTCCTACGAGCAGTACTTC. Translation gives CASSPIQGNRDFSYEQYF.

The V and J genes are TRBV7-6 and TRBJ2-7; D call uncertain. The CDR3 length is 12 residues. V lost 1 base to trimming and J lost 4 bases, with 5 bases between them. Germline V gene data show CDR1 as SGHVS and CDR2 as FNYEAQ. CDR3 amino acids: CASSLGEYEQYF. CDR3 nucleotides: TGTGCCAGCAGCTTAGGAGAATACGAGCAGTACTTC.

The chain links TRBV13 to TRBJ2-5, with 7 bases matching TRBD2. The CDR3 is 16 residues long. Germline V gives CDR1 PRHDT, CDR2 FYEKMQ (reference sequence). V lost 2 bases to trimming and J lost 0 bases; unmatched junction nucleotides: 6. The CDR3, as DNA: TGTGCCAGCAGCTTATTTCTAGCGGTCAACCAAGAGACCCAGTACTTC. Its protein is CASSLFLAVNQETQYF. The full variable domain, rest sourced from reference TRBV13 and TRBJ2-5, is AAGVIQSPRHLIKEKRETATLKCYPIPRHDTVYWYQQGPGQDPQFLISFYEKMQSDKGSIPDRFSAQQFSDYHSELNMSSLELGDSALYFCASSLFLAVNQETQYFGPGTRLLVL.

The rearrangement joins TRBV30 to TRBJ1-2, with 7 bases aligning to TRBD1. Germline V gene lookup returns CDR1 GTSNPN and CDR2 SVGIG (reference sequence). The CDR3 contains 14 residues. V was pared by 0 bases and J by 5 bases, with 6 bases of the junction left unmatched. DNA of the CDR3: TGTGCCTGGAGTGTACAGGGGAGTTGGTATGGCTACACCTTC. It translates to CAWSVQGSWYGYTF.

This clone was recorded once. The gene calls are TRBV11-1 and TRBJ1-1; maybe TRBD1 (5 bases). Trimming removed 5 bases at V and 4 bases at J, with 11 bases between. The CDR3 spans 13 residues. CDR1 is SGHAT and CDR2 is FQDESV in the germline V gene (reference sequence). The CDR3: CASSAGPTTEAFF. Here the CDR3 DNA reads TGTGCCAGCAGCGCGGGACCGACCACTGAAGCTTTCTTT.